This T cell receptor (beta chain) was sequenced for a study of T cell responses to AZD1222 COVID-19 vaccine. Study-wide results and limits: Donors skewed white British and female; clonal diversity was possibly underestimated. Only after the peak T cell response were repertoires sampled.

Deletions cut 6 bases from V and 4 bases from J, with 12 bases between. Germline V gene lookup returns CDR1 MDHEN and CDR2 SYDVKM. The CDR3 runs to 13 residues. Concerning this clone: Its antigen is not identified.

The repertoire was sequenced with immunoSEQ multiplex PCR; TCRdb's copy has only in-frame clones and lacks some. The sample consists of about 180,000 clones, 94% of them appearing once. Combined were second doses at about 4 or about 12 weeks. The rearrangement uses TRBV28 and TRBJ2-5; D not resolved. The TCR sequence derives from an adult who received the AZD1222 COVID-19 vaccine. The sequenced sample was peripheral blood, obtained 28 days after the second AZD1222 dose. The CDR3 region has the DNA TGTGCCAGCAGGCGCGGATTTGCAGAGACCCAGTACTTC. Translation gives CASRRGFAETQYF. Based on the CDR3 plus reference TRBV28 and TRBJ2-5, the full variable domain is DVKVTQSSRYLVKRTGEKVFLECVQDMDHENMFWYRQDPGLGLRLIYFSYDVKMKEKGDIPEGYSVSREKKERFSLILESASTNQTSMYLCASRRGFAETQYFGPGTRLLVL.